The 22 T cell receptor beta chains reported below all come from one sample, sequenced in a study of CD8+CD57+ T cells in acquired aplastic anemia. TCR beta VDJ and CDR3 profiling used genomic DNA as template. MiXCR, run by TCRdb on the reads, gives a single entry per CDR3 protein. There are about 180,000 distinct CDR3 sequences in the sample; roughly 48% occur only once, and over 0.95% lies in the top ten. Patients sequenced had flow cytometry evidence of CD8+CD57+ cell expansion. Sample: sorted CD4+, CD8+, or CD8+CD57+ T cells (not recorded which) from PBMCs. These receptors came from a human donor with aplastic anemia.

Only a few counts were recorded for this clonotype. The chain couples TRBV4-2 to TRBJ1-4, with 7 bases matching TRBD1. The V segment lost 1 base and the J segment 8 bases; nucleotides outside the gene matches: 7. The CDR3 extends over 15 amino acids. Germline V gives CDR1 LGHNA, CDR2 YNFKEQ. CDR3 residues: CASSQGAGTVEKLFF. The CDR3 nucleotides are TGTGCCAGCAGCCAAGGCGCCGGGACAGTAGAAAAACTGTTTTTT.

The chain combines TRBV20-1 with TRBJ2-7; unclear D gene. Per the germline V gene, CDR1 is DFQATT and CDR2 is SNEGSKA (reference sequence). This CDR3 spans 13 amino acids. Trimming took 3 bases from V and 3 from J, leaving 12 bases between them. The CDR3 region is CSARIPGLYEQYF. CDR3 in DNA: TGCAGTGCTAGGATACCCGGTCTCTACGAGCAGTACTTC.

V gene TRBV6-1 combines with J gene TRBJ1-2; 7 bases match TRBD1. In germline, CDR1 is MNHNS, CDR2 SASEGT. The CDR3 sequence is 15 residues long. With 0 bases clipped from V and 0 bases from J, the junction kept 1 base outside the gene matches. CDR3 coding DNA: TGTGCCAGCAGTGAAGCAGGGGGCTCTAACTATGGCTACACCTTC. Protein product: CASSEAGGSNYGYTF.

This chain uses TRBV10-3 with TRBJ1-5; D remains unclear. This CDR3 contains 14 residues. CDR1 ENHRY and CDR2 SYGVKD come from the germline V gene. Trimming removed 0 bases from V and 5 bases from J, with 8 bases in between. The chain's CDR3 is CAISESDGDQPQHF. The CDR3 coding sequence is TGTGCCATCAGTGAGTCGGACGGGGATCAGCCCCAGCATTTT.

The CDR3 region has the DNA TGTGCCAGTACCTCCGGGACAGGGTGGAATTCACCCCTCCACTTT. Protein product: CASTSGTGWNSPLHF. J is TRBJ1-6 and V is TRBV19; 9 bases align to TRBD1. Looked up from germline, CDR1 is LNHDA and CDR2 is SQIVND (reference sequence). The V and J ends lost 7 bases and 7 bases, in that order; junction bases with no gene match: 8. The CDR3 length is 15 residues.

Turning to this clonotype: A much larger clone differs from this one at a single base, so this may be a read error. The V and J genes are TRBV11-1 and TRBJ1-6; 8 bases are shared with TRBD1. This CDR3 has 20 amino acids. Germline V gene sequence: CDR1 SGHAT, CDR2 FQDESV (reference sequence). The CDR3 reads CASTLSVPRTGSFYNSPLHF. The CDR3 nucleotides are TGTGCCAGCACCTTATCCGTTCCAAGGACAGGGAGCTTCTATAATTCACCCCTCCACTTT.

This chain joins TRBV9 and TRBJ2-2; the match to TRBD2 covers 14 bases. The V segment lost 2 bases and the J segment 5 bases; nucleotides outside the gene matches: 5. Germline-derived CDR1 and CDR2 are SGDLS and YYNGEE. This CDR3 has 17 residues. The chain's CDR3 is CASSVGLAGEVTGELFF. Written as DNA, the CDR3 is TGTGCCAGCAGCGTGGGACTAGCGGGAGAGGTGACCGGGGAGCTGTTTTTT.

The CDR3 region has the DNA TGTGCCATCAGTGAGTCGCTCAGGAGAGACTATGGCTACACCTTC. Its translation is CAISESLRRDYGYTF. V usage is TRBV10-3 and J usage is TRBJ1-2; D unclear. Trimming pared 0 bases from V and 3 bases from J, leaving 11 bases between. This CDR3 region has 15 residues. CDR1 is ENHRY and CDR2 is SYGVKD in the germline V gene.

The chain carries TRBV24-1 and TRBJ2-3, with 12 bases fitting TRBD2. Germline trimming cut 11 bases from V and 4 bases from J; bases unmatched to any gene: 6. This CDR3 is built from 14 residues. CDR1 and CDR2 (germline): KGHDR, SFDVKD. Written as DNA, the CDR3 is TGTGCCATTTCGACTAGCGGGGGCTCAGATACGCAGTATTTT. Amino acids: CAISTSGGSDTQYF.

In this sample, this clonotype turned up many times. The chain carries TRBV14 and TRBJ2-7; unclear D gene. Trimming cost V 0 bases and J 3 bases, with 15 bases left between them. CDR1 SGHDN and CDR2 FVKESK come from the germline V gene. The CDR3 sequence is 16 residues long. The CDR3 DNA reads as TGTGCCAGCAGCCAAGATCGGGCAGTAGGAGACTACGAGCAGTACTTC. Encoded protein: CASSQDRAVGDYEQYF.

The chain joins TRBV20-1 to TRBJ1-1; D is perhaps TRBD1 (5 bases). The CDR3 is 13 residues long. The germline V gene has CDR1 DFQATT and CDR2 SNEGSKA (reference sequence). The V and J ends lost 3 bases and 4 bases respectively, with 12 bases between them. CDR3 amino acids: CSAREGALTEAFF. The CDR3 coding sequence is TGCAGTGCTAGGGAAGGGGCGCTCACTGAAGCTTTCTTT.

This clonotype is medium-sized within its sample. The chain carries TRBV15 and TRBJ1-2; 7 bases line up with TRBD1. Trimming took 3 bases from V and 3 from J; bases not matched to a gene: 4. The CDR3 sequence is 14 residues long. Germline CDR1 LNHNV, CDR2 YYDKDF (reference sequence). CDR3 sequence: CATSSTGVDYGYTF. CDR3 DNA: TGTGCCACCAGCAGTACAGGGGTGGACTATGGCTACACCTTC.

There are a few counts of this clonotype. V usage is TRBV10-2 and J usage is TRBJ1-1; a possible D gene is TRBD1 (5 bases). In germline, CDR1 is WSHSY, CDR2 SAAADI. The CDR3 totals 14 residues. V lost 5 bases and J 6 bases, leaving 16 bases between the germline ends. CDR3 sequence (DNA): TGCGCCAGCAGTAGGCGGGGGAGAGACGCTGAAGCTTTCTTT. As protein: CASSRRGRDAEAFF.

This chain connects TRBV24-1 to TRBJ2-7; weak D call: TRBD1 (5 bases). V was pared by 3 bases and J by 3 bases, with 14 bases between. The CDR3 covers 15 residues. Germline CDR1 reads KGHDR; CDR2 reads SFDVKD. The CDR3 DNA reads as TGTGCCACCAGTGATGGACAAGTTGGGCGCTACGAGCAGTACTTC. As protein: CATSDGQVGRYEQYF.

Note on this clonotype: Since a much larger clone is just one base distant, this may be a read error. The rearrangement joins TRBV2 to TRBJ2-5; D is perhaps TRBD2 (6 bases). V was pared by 5 bases and J by 7 bases, with 8 bases between. CDR3 length: 11 residues. The germline V gene encodes CDR1 SNHLY and CDR2 FYNNEI. In DNA, the CDR3 is TGTGCCAGCAGTAACGGGGGGACCCAGTACTTC. This codes for CASSNGGTQYF.

The chain couples TRBV20-1 to TRBJ2-7; 9 positions agree with TRBD1. V lost 3 bases to trimming and J lost 2 bases; unmatched junction nucleotides: 5. This CDR3 is 14 amino acids long. CDR1 is DFQATT, CDR2 SNEGSKA, per germline (reference sequence). DNA for the CDR3: TGCAGTGCTAGCGGGACAGGGAACCCCTACGAGCAGTACTTC. It translates to CSASGTGNPYEQYF.

This chain joins TRBV20-1 and TRBJ2-5; the D gene is possibly TRBD1 (6 bases). Germline V lookup: CDR1 DFQATT, CDR2 SNEGSKA (reference sequence). CDR3 length equals 14 residues. The V end was cut by 6 bases, the J end by 1 base, with 15 bases between. CDR3 in DNA: TGCAGTGCCCCCAGGGGCAGGGCCCAAGAGACCCAGTACTTC. Its protein is CSAPRGRAQETQYF.

The V and J genes are TRBV24-1 and TRBJ2-1; TRBD2 aligns across 12 bases. This CDR3 has 14 residues. The J segment lost 8 bases and the V segment lost 6 bases, leaving 4 bases of the junction unmatched. The V gene's germline CDR1 is KGHDR and CDR2 SFDVKD. The CDR3 nucleotides read TGTGCCACCAGTTTGACTAGCGGGGGCCATGAGCAGTTCTTC. Protein product: CATSLTSGGHEQFF.

In this sample, this clonotype is medium-sized (0.01 to 0.1%). The J gene is TRBJ2-3, the V gene TRBV6-4; D tentatively reads TRBD1 or TRBD2 (5 bases each). Germline V CDR1 and CDR2: MRHNA, SNTAGT. The CDR3 is made up of 13 amino acids. Trimming cost V 8 bases and J 2 bases, with 11 bases left between them. CDR3 sequence: CASGRGVTDTQYF. CDR3 in DNA: TGTGCCAGCGGCCGGGGCGTCACAGATACGCAGTATTTT.

This clonotype was seen repeatedly, ten times or more. The genes are TRBV12-3 or TRBV12-4 and TRBJ1-5, with D possibly TRBD1 on 5 matching bases. Trimming removed 6 bases at V and 0 bases at J, with 18 bases between. This CDR3 spans 17 amino acids. DNA of the CDR3: TGTGCCAGCAGCCCTACAGGAGGAGGGTATAGCAATCAGCCCCAGCATTTT. Translation gives CASSPTGGGYSNQPQHF.

This clonotype showed up just a few times. The V call is TRBV6-1, the J call TRBJ2-1; D tentatively reads TRBD1 or TRBD2 (6 bases each). The CDR3 totals 18 residues. V gave up 0 bases and J gave up 4 bases, with 19 bases separating them. The V gene's germline CDR1 is MNHNS and CDR2 SASEGT. The CDR3 sequence: CASSEAEFRGGPYNEQFF. CDR3 bases: TGTGCCAGCAGTGAAGCGGAGTTTAGAGGGGGGCCTTACAATGAGCAGTTCTTC.

Note on this clonotype: An end of the junction does not agree with germline; a read error may underlie this. The chain is built from TRBV24-1 and TRBJ2-7; 10 bases map to TRBD1. Germline V gene sequence: CDR1 KGHDR, CDR2 SFDVKD. The CDR3 length is 15 residues. CDR3 sequence reads: CASSFGTGAVYEQYF. The CDR3 DNA reads TGTGCCAGCAGTTTTGGGACAGGGGCCGTTTACGAGCAGTACTTC.